This T cell receptor beta chain came from a study of blood T cell repertoires in COVID-19. Study summary: Samples came from the United States, Italy and Spain, spanning acute and convalescent COVID-19.

The CDR3 has 15 amino acids. Germline loops: CDR1 SGHVS, CDR2 FQNEAQ. J lost 2 bases, V lost 2 bases, and 5 bases had no gene match. Authors' analysis steps: Researchers report that nucleated cell counts were estimated from reference gene primer amplification. Clones were sequenced by immunoSEQ multiplex PCR, and TCRdb holds only the in-frame ones, with some missing. The DNA gave D and trimming, while V, J and clone size come from that table. The data contain 150,000 to 200,000 clones, around 82% of them singletons. The origin of this receptor is a human donor with acute or convalescent COVID-19. The donor label of this sample is uncertain. Source material: peripheral blood. The chain combines TRBV7-8 with TRBJ1-2, with 7 bases aligning to TRBD1. Here the CDR3 DNA reads TGTGCCAGCAGCTTACGGGACAGTCAAAACTATGGCTACACCTTC. It codes for CASSLRDSQNYGYTF.